This TCR beta chain was profiled in a study of cytomegalovirus exposure and HLA in healthy donors. General study results and limits: In vitro assays verified that a few CMV-associated chains recognized CMV antigens specifically.

This clone has just a few counts. The antigen is undetermined. PCR was performed using 60 Vbeta and 13 Jbeta primers. Assay: immunoSEQ multiplex PCR; the TCRdb copy retains only in-frame clones and omits some. This table holds about 110,000 clones, approximately 12% found once. The CDR3 covers 15 residues. The germline gives CDR1 SGHTA, CDR2 FQGTGA. V was trimmed by 3 bases and J by 6 bases, leaving 15 bases between them. The chain recombines TRBV7-3 with TRBJ2-1, with TRBD2 as a possible D gene (6 bases). This receptor was identified in a middle-aged man in good health and CMV-seropositive. The sequencing input was PBMCs. As DNA, the CDR3 is TGTGCCAGCAGCTTTGGCGGGACGGTGGTCAATGAGCAGTTCTTC. Translating it yields CASSFGGTVVNEQFF.